This TCR beta chain was sequenced in a study of T cell clonality in common variable immunodeficiency (dated by TCRdb to the mid-2010s). Most of the CVID patients and most of the healthy controls were of Caucasian heritage. Heparinized peripheral whole blood samples of roughly 5 to 8 ml were obtained from each donor. TCRbeta CDR3 repertoires were sequenced from genomic DNA of adults with common variable immune deficiency (CVID) and healthy adult controls. The control group was made up of roughly 22 healthy adult volunteers (around 10 male and some 12 female) whose ages ranged from roughly 20 to 66 years, with a mean age of approximately 34. Diluted blood was density-centrifuged over Hypaque 1077 or Ficoll-Paque to isolate peripheral blood mononuclear cells. Unsorted mononuclear cells served as the source of genomic DNA, which was extracted either by Qiagen column purification or by a centrifugation-based method.

For sequencing, equivalent amounts of genomic DNA were input from CVID and control samples. For every sample, a 60 bp segment covering the rearranged TCRbeta CDR3 region was amplified and then sequenced. The immunoSEQ assay, a bias-corrected multiplex PCR combined with high-throughput sequencing, was used to amplify TCRbeta. Processing in the source paper ran as follows. Every unique nucleotide sequence counted as a clone and was annotated with V, D and J genes, copy number and frequency. Sequences were labeled productive if in frame, and non-productive if out of frame or containing stop codons. As previously described, clonality was calculated on the basis of Shannon's entropy. Mean CDR3 Kyte-Doolittle hydropathy was derived from the predicted amino acid sequences of productive clones. Scaled V gene usage was hierarchically clustered using Manhattan distance and complete linkage with the R hclust function. Sharing of clones by CDR3 amino acid sequence was evaluated by resampling 12 repertoires per group over 100 rounds. The repertoires were screened for approximately 72 published EBV-specific TCRbeta sequences and around 240 published CMV-specific TCRbeta sequences. After a couple of CVID samples that produced fewer than 10,000 sequences were dropped from the analysis, some 40 CVID repertoires remained. TCRdb re-hosts the immuneACCESS table, in-frame sequences only. Its copies lack some clones; in the studies checked, an unresolved V gene accounts for under half of them, and the cause for the rest is not known. V, J and clone size are taken as reported in that table, and D and trimming were inferred from the DNA itself. The sample records tens of thousands of clones, none occurring a single time. In total, the top ten clones hold about 13% of the sample.

This clone appeared many times. Its antigen target is currently unknown. The read ends 3 residues before the CDR3 terminus; that terminus is restored from the germline J gene. V loses 1 base of germline sequence and J loses 6 bases, and the interval between the two ends is 16 bases. CDR1 and CDR2 are read off the germline V gene as MGHRA and YSYEKL. The CDR3, from cysteine to phenylalanine, totals 17 residues. Shown are 42 bases from within the CDR3, in frame from base 1. Broader findings and caveats from the paper: CVID TCRbeta sequences were reported to have fewer deletions and N-nucleotide insertions and to lack highly modified clones with 13 or more V deletions. Fewer TCRbeta clones were shared among CVID subjects than among healthy controls (p < 0.0001). Even though DNA input was the same, control samples had an average of around 82,000 unique sequences each, compared with approximately 32,000 in CVID samples. Increased TCRbeta clonality was found in CVID subjects compared with healthy controls (t-test p = 0.018), with the increase being most characteristic of about a third of subjects. According to the authors, figuring out what caused the increased clonality in CVID would require sequencing the repertoires of T cell subpopulations. Correlations of repertoire features with clinical complications were constrained by heterogeneity among patients within the CVID cohort.

Sequencing input: peripheral blood mononuclear cells. This TCR was sampled from a person aged 18-69 years in good health. The sequence is built from TRBV4-1 and TRBJ1-6; perhaps TRBD1 is the D gene, with 6 bases matching. Here the CDR3 is given as CASSQVLKLGGNSPLHF. Partial CDR3 DNA: TGCGCCAGCAGCCAAGTCCTCAAACTAGGGGGTAATTCACCC.